This paragraph reports one TCR beta chain. Its antigen is unidentified. The source of the sample is a study of cytomegalovirus exposure and HLA in healthy donors. Study results and limitations: The TCR clusters that emerged in the first cohort tended, a later analysis found, to co-occur in the 120 or so validation repertoires. Cytomegalovirus association was listed for about 150 TCR beta chains. A classifier reportedly called cytomegalovirus status with high sensitivity and specificity.

Germline V gene data show CDR1 as LNHDA and CDR2 as SQIVND (reference sequence). The length of the CDR3 is 15 residues. Trimming took off 4 bases at V and 6 bases at J, with 17 bases between the two ends. Here immunoSEQ multiplex PCR was the method, and the copy in TCRdb shows in-frame clones only, minus some. This sample carries around 300,000 clones, 65% to 90% of them seen once, and the ten largest clones take roughly 0.99%. The clonotype was recovered from a woman aged 18-29 years in good health and CMV-seronegative. This sequence joins TRBV19 and TRBJ2-3, with a tentative D call TRBD1 (6 bases). The sequencing sample was made of PBMCs. The chain's CDR3 is CASSTRDILLDTQYF. The CDR3 DNA reads as TGTGCCAGTAGTACCCGGGACATCTTACTGGATACGCAGTATTTT.